This T cell receptor beta chain was captured in a study of cytomegalovirus exposure and HLA in healthy donors. The study's findings and limits: By a later analysis, the bulk of CMV-associated TCR beta chains appeared HLA-restricted.

Germline V gives CDR1 ENHRY, CDR2 SYGVKD. The CDR3 contains 14 residues. V was clipped by 7 bases and J by 5 bases; unmatched bases: 9. Vbeta (60) and Jbeta (13) primers were used in the PCR. Generated by immunoSEQ multiplex PCR, the TCRdb table keeps only in-frame clones and is missing some. Of 150,000 to 200,000 clones listed, roughly three quarters were seen once; the top ten hold about 3.4%. A word on this clone: What it recognizes is unknown.

The receptor was isolated from a male donor in good health and CMV-seronegative. J is TRBJ2-3 and V is TRBV10-3; 7 bases map to TRBD2. The sequencing input was PBMCs. CDR3 residues: CAIMASGARDTQYF. As DNA, the CDR3 is TGTGCCATCATGGCCAGCGGGGCCCGAGATACGCAGTATTTT.